This is a list of T cell receptor beta chains from one sample in a study of OX40 agonist ivuxolimab in advanced cancers. This table comes from immunoSEQ multiplex PCR, and its TCRdb copy is limited to in-frame clones, with some not included. Here the sample spans roughly 110,000 clones, approximately 90% being singletons. Here the sequenced sample was CD4+ or CD8+ T cells sorted from blood, taken in a trial of the OX40 agonist ivuxolimab. The receptors shown here come from an adult with an advanced solid tumor such as melanoma, head and neck, liver or kidney cancer. The conserved cysteine and the conserved F or W are not part of the CDR3 here. The order of the fields is J gene, V gene, CDR3 protein.

>TRBJ2-7|TRBV28
ASSPSGRAGHEQY
>TRBJ2-2|TRBV28
ASSLAGERSGELF
>TRBJ2-5|TRBV7-6
ASSLYEETQY
>TRBJ1-5|TRBV5-1
ASSLTQGGNQPQH
>TRBJ1-1|TRBV28
ASSYTGGSDTEAF
>TRBJ2-3|TRBV27
ASSLFLAVNTDTQY
>TRBJ1-2|TRBV4-1
ASSQDGTGSGYT
>TRBJ2-7|TRBV27
ASSLGGGYEQY
>TRBJ1-5|TRBV28
ATSRAVRQPQH
>TRBJ1-1|TRBV19
ASSIPTGGTEAF
>TRBJ1-2|TRBV9
ASSVGGDYGYT
>TRBJ2-2|TRBV6-5
ASSYSSAVRVLF
>TRBJ1-1|TRBV5-4
ASSPPGARGSNTEAF
>TRBJ1-3|TRBV30
AWTSGPGHTIY
>TRBJ1-1|TRBV19
ASIGVHTEAF
>TRBJ1-1|TRBV7-3
ASSFTWNTEAF
>TRBJ1-2|TRBV19
ASSTDRGGYT
>TRBJ2-1|TRBV7-3
ASSFLGGEQF
>TRBJ1-3|TRBV28
ASTSDGVLTGNTIY
>TRBJ1-1|TRBV19
ASSIWTGGETEAF
>TRBJ2-5|TRBV5-1
ASSLGHLGETQY
>TRBJ2-2|TRBV4-3
ASSFPKQGRNTGELF
>TRBJ2-2|TRBV19
ASSTIPNTGELF
>TRBJ2-7|TRBV5-1
ASSSDSASSYEQY
>TRBJ2-5|TRBV5-4
ASSLLPRETQY
>TRBJ2-7|TRBV11-2
ASSFKSSYEQY
>TRBJ1-1|TRBV9
ASSVATDFAGEAF
>TRBJ2-2|TRBV6-5
ASSYAGTNTGELF
>TRBJ1-1|TRBV7-6
ASSLYGGTEAF
>TRBJ2-3|TRBV9
ASSVNQGGSTDTQY
>TRBJ2-7|TRBV7-9
ASSLVYGGSSGRREQY
>TRBJ2-7|TRBV4-3
ASSQDRYEQY
>TRBJ1-2|TRBV19
ASSIGGQGYGYT
>TRBJ2-5|TRBV7-6
ASSLSLSAETQY
>TRBJ2-5|TRBV7-9
ASSLGTGGNQETQY
>TRBJ2-7|TRBV7-8
ASSFNSGGISYEQY
>TRBJ2-5|TRBV27
ASSPGVRVETQY
>TRBJ1-1|TRBV14
ASSQDLSSAAF
>TRBJ2-7|TRBV7-2
ASSLGLSGSGYEQY
>TRBJ1-4|TRBV11-2
ASSLERSGEKLF
>TRBJ1-1|TRBV10-3
ASSEGRNTEAF
>TRBJ2-1|TRBV5-6
ASSSRGGGMTTNEQF
>TRBJ1-5|TRBV5-5
ASSSGPQPSNQPQH
>TRBJ2-4|TRBV19
ASRDTGMAKNIQY
>TRBJ2-3|TRBV28
ASSSVLAGVADTQY
>TRBJ2-2|TRBV6-5
ASSYPEGAGELF
>TRBJ2-7|TRBV11-2
ASSSLSSGRGNEQY
>TRBJ1-2|TRBV28
ASSHRGTRGDYGYT
>TRBJ1-3|TRBV9
ASSVSGQGFSGNTIY
>TRBJ1-2|TRBV9
ASSAETGDGYT
>TRBJ2-5|TRBV27
ASSFGSGGQETQY
>TRBJ1-5|TRBV4-1
ASSQEPTESNQPQH
>TRBJ2-3|TRBV9
ASSRRGSTDTQY
>TRBJ2-1|TRBV5-1
ASSPGLAASSYEQF
>TRBJ1-1|TRBV5-4
ASSSLGGLNTEAF
>TRBJ2-7|TRBV11-2
ASSLELASLEQY
>TRBJ2-7|TRBV12-5
ASGLAETYEQY
>TRBJ2-7|TRBV5-8
ASSFIRGNEQY
>TRBJ1-1|TRBV10-3
AIRQGILRNNAEAF
>TRBJ2-5|TRBV4-1
ASSQASAYQETQY